The 29 T cell receptor beta chains below all came from one sample that was sequenced in a study of blood T cell repertoires in COVID-19. Generated by immunoSEQ multiplex PCR, the TCRdb table keeps only in-frame clones and is missing some. Of 300,000 to 350,000 clones in the sample, 85% to 90% were seen once. Material for sequencing was peripheral blood. Source of these receptors: a woman aged 25 to 39 with COVID-19, enrolled during active disease.

V gene TRBV27 combines with J gene TRBJ2-7, with 7 nucleotides matching TRBD1. The junction had 7 bases not matched to a gene; V was cut back by 3 bases and J by 2 bases. The germline V gene has CDR1 MNHEY and CDR2 SMNVEV (reference sequence). The length of the CDR3 is 15 residues. This CDR3 is CASSLLGQGAYEQYF. CDR3 coding DNA: TGTGCCAGCAGTTTGCTTGGCCAGGGGGCCTACGAGCAGTACTTC.

V and J are TRBV9 and TRBJ1-2; D remains ambiguous. Trimming stripped 3 bases from V and 3 bases from J, with 18 bases between. Germline V gene sequence: CDR1 SGDLS, CDR2 YYNGEE. This CDR3 region has 16 residues. The CDR3 sequence: CASSAISEEAYYGYTF. The CDR3 region has the DNA TGTGCCAGCAGCGCGATCTCAGAGGAGGCCTACTATGGCTACACCTTC. Filled out from reference TRBV9 and TRBJ1-2, the complete variable domain reads DSGVTQTPKHLITATGQRVTLRCSPRSGDLSVYWYQQSLDQGLQFLIQYYNGEERAKGNILERFSAQQFPDLHSELNLSSLELGDSALYFCASSAISEEAYYGYTFGSGTRLTVV.

The CDR3 nucleotides read TGTGCCTGGCCGGAAGCTAGCGGGAGGAAGGATACGCAGTATTTT. As protein: CAWPEASGRKDTQYF. The gene calls are TRBV30 and TRBJ2-3, with 11 bases that match TRBD2. The germline V gene has CDR1 GTSNPN and CDR2 SVGIG (reference sequence). The CDR3 spans 15 residues. Losses at the gene ends were 5 bases for V and 6 bases for J; bases not matched to a gene: 10.

The chain combines TRBV12-5 with TRBJ1-6; D is undetermined. In germline, CDR1 is LGHNT, CDR2 FRNRAP. CDR3 length equals 14 residues. Trimming removed 4 bases from V and 6 bases from J, with 10 bases in between. The CDR3 region is CASGSGNANSPLHF. In nucleotides, the CDR3 is TGTGCTAGTGGTTCGGGGAATGCTAATTCACCCCTCCACTTT.

V usage is TRBV15 and J usage is TRBJ2-7; D uncertain. The CDR3 totals 11 residues. CDR1 is LNHNV and CDR2 is YYDKDF in the germline V gene (reference sequence). V dropped 5 bases and J dropped 3 bases, with 5 bases sitting between them. CDR3 sequence: CATSGNYEQYF. CDR3 DNA sequence: TGTGCCACCAGCGGCAACTACGAGCAGTACTTC.

The gene calls are TRBV2 and TRBJ2-1; 7 nucleotides align to TRBD2. The J segment lost 3 bases and the V segment lost 8 bases, leaving 10 bases of the junction unmatched. Germline lookup yields CDR1 SNHLY and CDR2 FYNNEI. The CDR3 extends over 15 amino acids. CDR3: CASAPGLDLYNEQFF. CDR3 coding DNA: TGTGCCAGCGCTCCCGGACTAGATCTCTACAATGAGCAGTTCTTC.

This sequence joins TRBV19 and TRBJ1-6, with 7 bases that match TRBD1. Germline values: CDR1 LNHDA, CDR2 SQIVND (reference sequence). CDR3 length equals 14 residues. Trimming cost V 5 bases and J 7 bases; bases outside gene matches: 5. CDR3 nucleotide sequence: TGTGCCAGTAGTCCCGGGACAGTAAATTCACCCCTCCACTTT. Its protein product is CASSPGTVNSPLHF.

This sequence joins TRBV3-1 (or the pseudogene TRBV3-2) and TRBJ1-2; TRBD1 might be the D (5 bases). There are 13 residues in the CDR3. Trimming shortened V by 3 bases and J by 4 bases, and 9 bases separated the two germline ends. Germline values: CDR1 LGHDT, CDR2 YNNKEL (reference sequence). In DNA form, the CDR3 reads TGTGCCAGCAGCCACGGCAGGGTCTATGGCTACACCTTC. This encodes CASSHGRVYGYTF.

The chain carries TRBV27 and TRBJ1-5; D might be TRBD1 (5 bases). Germline loops: CDR1 MNHEY, CDR2 SMNVEV (reference sequence). The CDR3 loop spans 15 amino acids. Trimming left V 3 bases short and J 4 bases short, with 13 bases between. The CDR3 nucleotides are TGTGCCAGCAGTTTGACGGCAGGGATTAATCAGCCCCAGCATTTT. Amino acid sequence: CASSLTAGINQPQHF.

This clone is a singleton in its sample. The V and J genes are TRBV29-1 and TRBJ1-5; D is perhaps TRBD1 (6 bases). The V end was cut by 4 bases, the J end by 7 bases, with 14 bases between. This CDR3 region has 13 residues. Germline V gives CDR1 SQVTM, CDR2 ANQGSEA. The CDR3 region has the DNA TGCAGCGTTGCTGGGGGCTCAGGGCAGCCCCAGCATTTT. This encodes CSVAGGSGQPQHF.

This chain's CDR3 is CASSESPAGRTDTQYF. CDR3 coding DNA: TGTGCCAGCAGTGAATCCCCAGCGGGTCGTACAGATACGCAGTATTTT. The chain combines TRBV25-1 with TRBJ2-3; tentatively, D is TRBD2 (6 bases). V lost 1 base to trimming and J lost 3 bases, with 14 bases between them. CDR1 is MGHDK and CDR2 is SYGVNS in the germline V gene. The CDR3 contains 16 residues.

The CDR3 DNA sequence: TGTGCCAGTAGTCAGATGGGCCTCTCTGGAAACACCATATATTTT. This encodes CASSQMGLSGNTIYF. This chain links TRBV19 with TRBJ1-3; D remains ambiguous. This CDR3 region has 15 residues. Trimming shortened V by 5 bases and J by 0 bases, and 11 bases separated the two germline ends. The germline CDR1 and CDR2 sequences are LNHDA and SQIVND (reference sequence).

This clone has only a few counts. CDR3 sequence: CASSSGREQGSGANVLTF. DNA of the CDR3: TGTGCCAGTAGCAGCGGTCGGGAGCAGGGTTCTGGGGCCAACGTCCTGACTTTC. The chain couples TRBV19 to TRBJ2-6, with a tentative D call TRBD2 (6 bases). V lost 6 bases, J lost 1 base, and 19 bases lay in between. Germline CDR1 reads LNHDA; CDR2 reads SQIVND (reference sequence). The CDR3 sequence is 18 residues long.

The chain carries TRBV27 and TRBJ1-6; TRBD1 matches 8 bases. This CDR3 comprises 17 residues. The V segment lost 7 bases and the J segment 0 bases; nucleotides outside the gene matches: 8. Germline V gives CDR1 MNHEY, CDR2 SMNVEV (reference sequence). CDR3 in DNA: TGTGCCAGCATTGACCGGACAGGGCTCTCCTATAATTCACCCCTCCACTTT. Amino acids: CASIDRTGLSYNSPLHF.

This clone was found once. The gene calls are TRBV30 and TRBJ2-3; D is uncertain. Germline loops: CDR1 GTSNPN, CDR2 SVGIG (reference sequence). Trimming shortened V by 2 bases and J by 5 bases, and 8 bases separated the two germline ends. The CDR3 loop spans 12 amino acids. CDR3 in amino acids: CAWSPPGDTQYF. DNA for the CDR3: TGTGCCTGGAGTCCGCCGGGAGATACGCAGTATTTT.

The chain recombines TRBV5-5 with TRBJ1-5; unclear D gene. V was clipped by 2 bases and J by 5 bases, with 8 bases between them. The CDR3 contains 13 residues. Germline V gives CDR1 SGHKS, CDR2 YYEKEE (reference sequence). The CDR3 region is CASSLVGDQPQHF. CDR3 bases: TGTGCCAGCAGCTTAGTCGGAGATCAGCCCCAGCATTTT. Based on the CDR3 plus reference TRBV5-5 and TRBJ1-5, the full variable domain is DAGVTQSPTHLIKTRGQQVTLRCSPISGHKSVSWYQQVLGQGPQFIFQYYEKEERGRGNFPDRFSARQFPNYSSELNVNALLLGDSALYLCASSLVGDQPQHFGDGTRLSIL.

The rearrangement joins TRBV14 to TRBJ1-5; D call uncertain. This CDR3 contains 15 residues. Germline CDR1 reads SGHDN; CDR2 reads FVKESK. Trimming removed 7 bases at V and 1 base at J, with 14 bases between. CDR3 amino acids: CASINEGASNQPQHF. The CDR3 coding sequence is TGTGCCAGCATCAATGAAGGAGCGAGCAATCAGCCCCAGCATTTT.

This rearrangement joins TRBV2 to TRBJ2-7, with D possibly being TRBD1 (5 bases). This CDR3 region has 13 residues. The germline gives CDR1 SNHLY, CDR2 FYNNEI. The ends were cut back, 2 bases at V and 1 base at J, with 6 bases in the middle. The CDR3 nucleotides read TGTGCCAGCAGTGAACAGGGATCCTACGAGCAGTACTTC. Residues: CASSEQGSYEQYF.

This chain links TRBV29-1 with TRBJ2-3, with 13 bases aligning to TRBD2. This CDR3 contains 13 residues. After removal of 6 bases from V and 3 bases from J, the junction contained 0 bases not matched to a gene. Per the germline V gene, CDR1 is SQVTM and CDR2 is ANQGSEA. The CDR3 sequence is CSVLAGGTDTQYF. As DNA, the CDR3 is TGCAGCGTACTAGCGGGAGGGACAGATACGCAGTATTTT.

J is TRBJ2-2 and V is TRBV28; 7 bases are a match to TRBD2. Germline CDR1 MDHEN, CDR2 SYDVKM. CDR3 length equals 15 residues. The V and J ends lost 6 bases and 2 bases, in that order; junction bases with no gene match: 6. CDR3 coding DNA: TGTGCCAGCAGCAGCGGGAAAAAAAACACCGGGGAGCTGTTTTTT. Its translation is CASSSGKKNTGELFF.

CDR3 sequence reads: CASSLVVGGFSPLHF. As DNA, the CDR3 is TGTGCCAGCAGCTTAGTAGTGGGAGGATTTTCACCCCTCCACTTT. This chain uses TRBV11-2 with TRBJ1-6; no clear D gene. The CDR3 is made up of 15 amino acids. Germline CDR1 SGHAT, CDR2 FQNNGV. The V end was cut by 1 base, the J end by 9 bases, with 13 bases between. The variable domain in full, with the rest retrieved from reference TRBV11-2 and TRBJ1-6, is EAGVAQSPRYKIIEKRQSVAFWCNPISGHATLYWYQQILGQGPKLLIQFQNNGVVDDSQLPKDRFSAERLKGVDSTLKIQPAKLEDSAVYLCASSLVVGGFSPLHFGNGTRLTVT.

A single count supports this clone. The V call is TRBV6-6, the J call TRBJ2-3, with D possibly being TRBD1 (5 bases). The ends were cut back, 9 bases at V and 1 base at J, with 11 bases in the middle. Germline values: CDR1 MNHNY, CDR2 SVGAGI (reference sequence). The CDR3 spans 13 residues. CDR3 nucleotide sequence: TGTGCCAGTGCCAGGGTTGGCACAGATACGCAGTATTTT. Translation gives CASARVGTDTQYF.

The chain has TRBV29-1 and TRBJ2-2; 10 positions match TRBD2. Germline V gene sequence: CDR1 SQVTM, CDR2 ANQGSEA. The ends lost 1 base at V and 6 bases at J; junction bases unmatched: 5. The CDR3 consists of 15 residues. In DNA, the CDR3 is TGCAGCGTTGAAGGGGCTAGCGGGAGCCCCGGGGAGCTGTTTTTT. Its translation: CSVEGASGSPGELFF.

J is TRBJ2-1 and V is TRBV30, with a tentative D call TRBD2 (5 bases). The V and J ends lost 1 base and 1 base respectively, with 11 bases between them. The CDR3 totals 15 residues. CDR1 is GTSNPN and CDR2 is SVGIG in the germline V gene (reference sequence). The chain's CDR3 is CAWSGSGGSYNEQFF. Written as DNA, the CDR3 is TGTGCCTGGAGTGGAAGCGGAGGATCCTACAATGAGCAGTTCTTC.

This clone showed up just a few times. The genes are TRBV28 and TRBJ1-5, with 11 bases matching TRBD1. The germline V gene has CDR1 MDHEN and CDR2 SYDVKM. V lost 1 base, J lost 7 bases, and 6 bases stayed unmatched. The CDR3 is made up of 16 amino acids. Written as DNA, the CDR3 is TGTGCCAGCAGTTTATATGGACAGGGGGCTAGCCAGCCCCAGCATTTT. It encodes CASSLYGQGASQPQHF.

The V call is TRBV7-8, the J call TRBJ1-5; tentative D call: TRBD1 (6 bases). The CDR3 covers 16 residues. The germline CDR1 and CDR2 sequences are SGHVS and FQNEAQ. V was pared by 4 bases and J by 5 bases, with 18 bases between. The CDR3 bases are TGTGCCAGCAGCTACCGAGGGGGGGGCTTAGATCAGCCCCAGCATTTT. Protein sequence: CASSYRGGGLDQPQHF.

The chain has TRBV6-5 and TRBJ1-2, with D unresolved. The germline V gene encodes CDR1 MNHEY and CDR2 SVGAGI. The length of the CDR3 is 13 residues. The V gene lost 0 bases and the J gene lost 4 bases, with 6 bases spanning the gap. For the CDR3, the DNA is TGTGCCAGCAGTTACTCGAGTGTCTATGGCTACACCTTC. Translating it yields CASSYSSVYGYTF.

The chain is built from TRBV5-1 and TRBJ2-5, with 7 bases fitting TRBD1. CDR1 is SGHRS and CDR2 is YFSETQ in the germline V gene. The CDR3 runs to 14 residues. V lost 2 bases, J lost 6 bases, and 7 bases stayed unmatched. CDR3 sequence: CASSFRDRAQTQYF. Here the CDR3 DNA reads TGCGCCAGCAGCTTTAGAGACAGGGCTCAGACCCAGTACTTC.

This chain joins TRBV19 and TRBJ1-2; 8 bases line up with TRBD1. The V gene's germline CDR1 is LNHDA and CDR2 SQIVND (reference sequence). This CDR3 has 13 residues. The V segment lost 5 bases and the J segment 3 bases; nucleotides outside the gene matches: 2. The CDR3: CASSQGADYGYTF. CDR3 nucleotides: TGTGCCAGTAGTCAGGGGGCAGACTATGGCTACACCTTC.